The 4 T cell receptor beta chains below were found in one sample sequenced in a study of human T cells and chemical hapten exposure. TCRdb analysed the RACE reads with MiXCR anew, one entry per CDR3 protein. The sample comprises around 380,000 distinct CDR3 sequences, about 5% of which are singletons, and over 6.5% rests with the top ten. As to time point: pre-sensitization, week 0. Sample treatment: therapeutic diphenylcyclopropenone sensitization with weekly scalp DPC. Sequenced here: whole blood, sampled in connection with sensitization to the hapten diphenylcyclopropenone (DPC). Every receptor here comes from a woman between 18 and 30 years old with alopecia areata. Some clones in this sample may be carry-over from other donors' samples.

The chain couples TRBV28 to TRBJ2-7; 16 bases are a match to TRBD2. This CDR3 contains 17 residues. Germline loops: CDR1 MDHEN, CDR2 SYDVKM. V lost 4 bases to trimming and J lost 4 bases; unmatched junction nucleotides: 7. CDR3 sequence reads: CASSSAGTSGGAYEQYF. CDR3 nucleotide sequence: TGTGCCAGCAGTTCCGCGGGGACTAGCGGGGGGGCATACGAGCAGTACTTC.

This clonotype was counted only a few times. The chain is built from TRBV6-1 and TRBJ2-3; 12 nucleotides match TRBD2. CDR1 is MNHNS and CDR2 is SASEGT in the germline V gene. The CDR3 runs to 17 residues. V dropped 4 bases and J dropped 2; count of bases not matched to a gene: 7. CDR3 nucleotides: TGTGCCAGCAGTGGAAGGACTAGCGGGGAACCCACAGATACGCAGTATTTT. Protein product: CASSGRTSGEPTDTQYF.

This clonotype showed up many times. The chain combines TRBV27 with TRBJ1-2; 8 nucleotides match TRBD1. Per germline, CDR1 MNHEY and CDR2 SMNVEV (reference sequence). The CDR3 consists of 13 residues. V lost 5 bases and J lost 7; bases outside the gene matches: 6. This CDR3 reads CASSIPGGLGYTF. CDR3 DNA: TGTGCCAGCAGTATACCAGGGGGCCTTGGCTACACCTTC.

This clonotype was counted at least ten times. The chain combines TRBV7-9 with TRBJ2-1, with D uncertain. The CDR3 is 17 amino acids. Germline assignment: CDR1 SEHNR and CDR2 FQNEAQ (reference sequence). Trimming took 1 base from V and 0 from J, leaving 13 bases between them. CDR3 sequence: CASSLGMAVSSYNEQFF. The DNA of the CDR3 is TGTGCCAGCAGCTTAGGGATGGCAGTGAGCTCCTACAATGAGCAGTTCTTC. The complete variable domain, with remaining parts taken from reference TRBV7-9 and TRBJ2-1, reads DTGVSQNPRHKITKRGQNVTFRCDPISEHNRLYWYRQTLGQGPEFLTYFQNEAQLEKSRLLSDRFSAERPKGSFSTLEIQRTEQGDSAMYLCASSLGMAVSSYNEQFFGPGTRLTVL.